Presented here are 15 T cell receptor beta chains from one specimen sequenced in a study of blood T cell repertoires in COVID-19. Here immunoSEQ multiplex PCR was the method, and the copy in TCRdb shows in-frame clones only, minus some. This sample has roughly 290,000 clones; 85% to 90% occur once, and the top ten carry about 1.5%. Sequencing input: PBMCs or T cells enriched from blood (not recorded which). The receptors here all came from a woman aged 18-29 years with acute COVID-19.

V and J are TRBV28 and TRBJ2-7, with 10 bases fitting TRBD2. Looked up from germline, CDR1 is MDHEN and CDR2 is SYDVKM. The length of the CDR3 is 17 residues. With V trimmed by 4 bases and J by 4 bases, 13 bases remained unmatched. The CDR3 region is CASSSIRALAGTYEQYF. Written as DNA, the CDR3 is TGTGCCAGCAGTTCGATCCGCGCACTAGCGGGAACTTACGAGCAGTACTTC. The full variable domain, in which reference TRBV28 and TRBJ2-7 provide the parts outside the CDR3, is DVKVTQSSRYLVKRTGEKVFLECVQDMDHENMFWYRQDPGLGLRLIYFSYDVKMKEKGDIPEGYSVSREKKERFSLILESASTNQTSMYLCASSSIRALAGTYEQYFGPGTRLTVT.

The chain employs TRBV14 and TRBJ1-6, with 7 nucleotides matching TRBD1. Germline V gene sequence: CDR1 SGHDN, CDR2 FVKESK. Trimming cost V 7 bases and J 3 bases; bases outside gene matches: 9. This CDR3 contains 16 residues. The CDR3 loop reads CASMGAGQSYNSPLHF. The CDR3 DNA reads TGTGCCAGCATGGGGGCGGGACAGAGCTATAATTCACCCCTCCACTTT.

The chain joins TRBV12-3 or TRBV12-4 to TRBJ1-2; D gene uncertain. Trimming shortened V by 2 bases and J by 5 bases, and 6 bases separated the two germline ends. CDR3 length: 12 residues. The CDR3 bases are TGTGCCAGCAGTTTACGGACTTATGGCTACACCTTC. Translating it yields CASSLRTYGYTF.

Here the CDR3 DNA reads TGTGCCACCAGTGCGCCGGGAGCAGATACGCAGTATTTT. The encoded protein is CATSAPGADTQYF. This rearrangement joins TRBV24-1 to TRBJ2-3, with D perhaps matching TRBD2 (6 bases). Trimming left V 5 bases short and J 4 bases short, with 9 bases between. Germline V gives CDR1 KGHDR, CDR2 SFDVKD. The CDR3 loop spans 13 amino acids.

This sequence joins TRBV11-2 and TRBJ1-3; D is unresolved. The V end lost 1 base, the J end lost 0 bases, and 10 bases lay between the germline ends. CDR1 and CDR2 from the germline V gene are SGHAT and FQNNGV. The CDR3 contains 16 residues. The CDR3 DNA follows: TGTGCCAGCAGCTTAGCAGGACTGCTCTCTGGAAACACCATATATTTT. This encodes CASSLAGLLSGNTIYF.

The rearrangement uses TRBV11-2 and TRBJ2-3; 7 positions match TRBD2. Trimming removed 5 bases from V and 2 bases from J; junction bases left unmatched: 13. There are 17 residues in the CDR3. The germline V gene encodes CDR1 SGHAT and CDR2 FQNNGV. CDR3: CASSPVWGGSFTDTQYF. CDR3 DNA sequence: TGTGCCAGCAGCCCCGTGTGGGGCGGGAGCTTCACAGATACGCAGTATTTT.

CDR3 loop: CASSTVGTVRNYEQYF. CDR3 nucleotide sequence: TGTGCCAGCAGCACGGTGGGGACAGTTCGGAATTACGAGCAGTACTTC. This chain uses TRBV7-2 with TRBJ2-7; 7 bases fit TRBD1. In germline, CDR1 is SGHTA, CDR2 FQGNSA. CDR3 length: 16 residues. The V and J ends lost 5 bases and 4 bases, in that order; junction bases with no gene match: 14.

CDR3 protein: CAWSFAGTEAFF. The CDR3 DNA is TGTGCCTGGAGTTTCGCGGGCACTGAAGCTTTCTTT. The chain links TRBV30 to TRBJ1-1; D is unresolved. Trimming left V 2 bases short and J 4 bases short, with 8 bases between. CDR1 GTSNPN and CDR2 SVGIG come from the germline V gene (reference sequence). The CDR3 is made up of 12 amino acids.

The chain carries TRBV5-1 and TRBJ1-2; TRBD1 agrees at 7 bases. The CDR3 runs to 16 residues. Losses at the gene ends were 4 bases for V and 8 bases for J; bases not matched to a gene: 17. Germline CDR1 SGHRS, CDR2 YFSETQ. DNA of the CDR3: TGCGCCAGCAGCCTCGGGACAGAATTTACACGCGGAGGCTACACCTTC. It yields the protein CASSLGTEFTRGGYTF.

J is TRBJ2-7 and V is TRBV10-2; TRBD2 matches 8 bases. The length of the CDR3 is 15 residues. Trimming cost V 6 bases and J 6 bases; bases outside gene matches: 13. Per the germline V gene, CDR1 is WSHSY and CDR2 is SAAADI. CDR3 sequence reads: CASRDLSGSSLEQYF. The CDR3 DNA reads TGCGCCAGCAGGGACCTGAGCGGGAGTAGTCTCGAGCAGTACTTC.

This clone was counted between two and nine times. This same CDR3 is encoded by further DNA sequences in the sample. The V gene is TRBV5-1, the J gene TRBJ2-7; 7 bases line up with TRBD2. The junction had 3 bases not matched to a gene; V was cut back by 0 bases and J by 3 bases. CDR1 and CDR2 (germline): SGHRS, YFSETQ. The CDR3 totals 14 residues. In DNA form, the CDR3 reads TGCGCCAGCAGCTTGGCTAGCGGACACTACGAGCAGTACTTC. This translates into CASSLASGHYEQYF. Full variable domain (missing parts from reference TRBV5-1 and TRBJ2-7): KAGVTQTPRYLIKTRGQQVTLSCSPISGHRSVSWYQQTPGQGLQFLFEYFSETQRNKGNFPGRFSGRQFSNSRSEMNVSTLELGDSALYLCASSLASGHYEQYFGPGTRLTVT.

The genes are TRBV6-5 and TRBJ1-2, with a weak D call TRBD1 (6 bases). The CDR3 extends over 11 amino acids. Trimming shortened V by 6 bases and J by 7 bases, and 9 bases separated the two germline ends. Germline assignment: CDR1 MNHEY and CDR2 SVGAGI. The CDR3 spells CASSAGAGYTF. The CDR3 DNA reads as TGTGCCAGCAGCGCGGGGGCTGGCTACACCTTC.

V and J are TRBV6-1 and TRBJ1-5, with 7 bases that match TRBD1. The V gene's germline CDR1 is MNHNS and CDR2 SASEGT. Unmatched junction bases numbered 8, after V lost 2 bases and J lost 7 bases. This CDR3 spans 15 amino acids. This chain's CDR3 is CASSELAGGNQPQHF. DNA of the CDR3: TGTGCCAGCAGTGAACTGGCAGGGGGGAACCAGCCCCAGCATTTT.

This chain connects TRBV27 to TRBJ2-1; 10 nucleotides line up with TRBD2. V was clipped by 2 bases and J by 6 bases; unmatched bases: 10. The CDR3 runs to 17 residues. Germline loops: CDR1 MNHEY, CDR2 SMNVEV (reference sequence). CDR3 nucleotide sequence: TGTGCCAGCAGTTTAAGCGGGCTAGCGGGAGCTACCAATGAGCAGTTCTTC. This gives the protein CASSLSGLAGATNEQFF.

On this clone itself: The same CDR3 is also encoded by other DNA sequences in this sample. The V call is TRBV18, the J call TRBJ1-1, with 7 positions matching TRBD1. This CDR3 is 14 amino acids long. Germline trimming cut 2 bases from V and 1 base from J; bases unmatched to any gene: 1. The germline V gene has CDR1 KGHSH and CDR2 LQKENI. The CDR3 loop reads CASSPGTANTEAFF. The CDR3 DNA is TGTGCCAGCTCACCAGGGACAGCGAACACTGAAGCTTTCTTT.